This TCR beta chain was identified during a study of blood T cell repertoires in COVID-19 (dated by TCRdb to about 2020). Background on the whole study: The collaborator samples originated in the United States, Italy and Spain and spanned the acute and convalescent phases of COVID-19. The sample metadata nearly always contained a de-identified subject ID, COVID-19 status, age in years and sex. A freely available public database, intended as a resource for researchers studying the immune response to SARS-CoV-2, is where the repertoires were released. HLA class I and class II types, where available, came from metadata supplied by the sample provider rather than from assay-based typing. Samples were obtained from the ongoing ImmuneRACE study (first 160 participants) and from 1,254 subjects provided by 6 global collaborators. The material from the prospective study consisted of cDNA or gDNA derived from T cells, B-cell-depleted T cells, or PBMCs. Deeply sampled blood TCRbeta repertoires from subjects exposed to, actively infected with, or recovered from COVID-19 were included in the dataset. The research as a whole found: How much clinical and demographic metadata was included differed by source and by participant, and the metadata was provided uncurated.

About this clone: Its recognized antigen is unknown. The sample holds no much larger clone one base away, and base qualities are not on file.

The collaborating institutions used their own protocols to collect whole blood in K2EDTA tubes. Collaborator samples were shipped for TCRbeta analysis as frozen whole blood, isolated PBMCs, or DNA extracted from either sample type. The CDR3 numbers 11 residues from cysteine through phenylalanine. The entry retains the CDR3 DNA only, 33 bases that are in frame from base 1. Deletion took 7 bases off V and 4 bases off J, with a span of 10 bases between the germline ends. The CDR1 and CDR2 encoded by the germline V gene are SQVTM and ANQGSEA. TCRbeta CDR3 regions were amplified from genomic DNA using the immunoSEQ Assay, a bias-controlled multiplex PCR. The authors processed their data as follows. Within the assay, amplification of reference gene primers was used to estimate how many nucleated cells each sample contained. To quantify the absolute abundance of each unique TCRbeta CDR3 rearrangement, sequence reads were collapsed and filtered. For each sample, productive Simpson clonality was calculated as the square root of Simpson's diversity index across productive rearrangements. Imported from immuneACCESS, the table was reduced by TCRdb to in-frame sequences with V and J called. These copies leave out some clones; in studies compared against another copy, an unresolved V gene accounts for under half, and the cause of the remainder is not known. D and trimming come from the DNA, and the V and J calls and clone size come from that table. For this sample the table gives 100,000 or so clones, of which more than 85% were detected only once. Around 4% of the sample rests with the top ten.

The clonotype originates from a man aged 18-30 years with acute or convalescent COVID-19. The material sequenced was peripheral blood. Recombination joined TRBV29-1 with TRBJ1-2; the D gene is unclear. The CDR3 reads CSDRGSYGYTF. The bases read TGCAGCGACAGAGGGTCCTATGGCTACACCTTC.